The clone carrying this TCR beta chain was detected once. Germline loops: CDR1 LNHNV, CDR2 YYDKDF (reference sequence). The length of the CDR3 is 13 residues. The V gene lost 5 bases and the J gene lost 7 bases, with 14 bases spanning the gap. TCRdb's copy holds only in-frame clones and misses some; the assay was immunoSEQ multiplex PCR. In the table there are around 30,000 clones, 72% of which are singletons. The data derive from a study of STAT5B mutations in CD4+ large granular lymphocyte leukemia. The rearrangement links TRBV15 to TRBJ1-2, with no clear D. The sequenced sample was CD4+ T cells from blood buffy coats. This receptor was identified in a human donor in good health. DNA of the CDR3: TGTGCCACCAGCTGGGCGGGTGCGGGTGGCTACACCTTC. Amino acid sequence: CATSWAGAGGYTF. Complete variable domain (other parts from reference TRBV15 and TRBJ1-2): DAMVIQNPRYQVTQFGKPVTLSCSQTLNHNVMYWYQQKSSQAPKLLFHYYDKDFNNEADTPDNFQSRRPNTSFCFLDIRSPGLGDTAMYLCATSWAGAGGYTFGSGTRLTVV.